The 22 T cell receptor beta chains reported below all come from one sample, sequenced in a study of ipilimumab plus nivolumab after autologous stem cell transplantation. Using immunoSEQ multiplex PCR, the repertoire was profiled, and TCRdb retains in-frame clones only, with some absent. The sample carries tens of thousands of clones, less than 85% recorded once. The material was PBMCs, obtained in a trial of ipilimumab plus nivolumab as post-transplant consolidation. The receptors stem from a male donor with diffuse large B-cell lymphoma.

The rearrangement uses TRBV7-2 and TRBJ2-7; possible D gene TRBD1, 5 bases. Germline loops: CDR1 SGHTA, CDR2 FQGNSA. Trimming shortened V by 1 base and J by 0 bases, and 13 bases separated the two germline ends. CDR3 size: 16 residues. CDR3: CASSLGWGYTSYEQYF. The CDR3 DNA follows: TGTGCCAGCAGCTTAGGTTGGGGCTATACCTCCTACGAGCAGTACTTC.

V usage is TRBV6-5 and J usage is TRBJ1-5; 7 bases fit TRBD1. Germline V gene lookup returns CDR1 MNHEY and CDR2 SVGAGI. The CDR3 has 14 residues. Trimming cost V 7 bases and J 7 bases; bases outside gene matches: 10. The CDR3 DNA sequence: TGTGCCAGCACCAAAAACAGGGGAGGGCAGCCCCAGCATTTT. This gives the protein CASTKNRGGQPQHF.

This clone has just a few counts. This sequence joins TRBV30 and TRBJ1-5; TRBD1 is a possible D gene (5 bases). The V end lost 2 bases, the J end lost 9 bases, and 17 bases lay between the germline ends. The CDR3 is 14 amino acids. The germline CDR1 and CDR2 sequences are GTSNPN and SVGIG (reference sequence). The chain's CDR3 is CAWSPRDLPGPQHF. The CDR3, as DNA: TGTGCCTGGAGTCCCAGGGACCTCCCGGGGCCCCAGCATTTT.

The CDR3 DNA follows: TGTGCCAGCAGCCAAGATAGCCTAGCTGCCTCTGGGGCCAACGTCCTGACTTTC. Encoded protein: CASSQDSLAASGANVLTF. V and J are TRBV4-2 and TRBJ2-6; D possibly corresponds to TRBD2 (5 bases). The germline V gene encodes CDR1 LGHNA and CDR2 YNFKEQ. The germline V and J ends were trimmed by 0 bases and 0 bases, with 12 bases remaining between them. CDR3 size: 18 residues.

The rearrangement joins TRBV2 to TRBJ1-6; D is possibly TRBD1 (6 bases). Germline CDR1 SNHLY, CDR2 FYNNEI. The germline V and J ends were trimmed by 1 base and 7 bases, with 11 bases remaining between them. This CDR3 is built from 15 residues. The CDR3 loop reads CASSEVQGRNSPLHF. The CDR3 DNA reads TGTGCCAGCAGTGAAGTACAGGGTAGAAATTCACCCCTCCACTTT. Looking up the rest from reference TRBV2 and TRBJ1-6 gives the full variable domain: EPEVTQTPSHQVTQMGQEVILRCVPISNHLYFYWYRQILGQKVEFLVSFYNNEISEKSEIFDDQFSVERPDGSNFTLKIRSTKLEDSAMYFCASSEVQGRNSPLHFGNGTRLTVT.

The chain has TRBV9 and TRBJ2-7; 11 positions match TRBD1. Germline trimming cut 7 bases from V and 4 bases from J; bases unmatched to any gene: 1. The CDR3 is 12 residues long. Germline-derived CDR1 and CDR2 are SGDLS and YYNGEE. CDR3 in amino acids: CASGTGGYEQYF. In DNA form, the CDR3 reads TGTGCCAGCGGGACAGGGGGGTACGAGCAGTACTTC.

The chain joins TRBV19 to TRBJ1-1; tentative D call: TRBD1 (5 bases). The CDR3 extends over 15 amino acids. V lost 4 bases to trimming and J lost 0 bases, with 12 bases between them. Germline-derived CDR1 and CDR2 are LNHDA and SQIVND (reference sequence). The CDR3 bases are TGTGCCAGTAGTACGCCGGGACGAATGAACACTGAAGCTTTCTTT. This gives the protein CASSTPGRMNTEAFF.

The table lists this clone with a count of one. V usage is TRBV2 and J usage is TRBJ1-5, with 8 bases identical to TRBD1. The ends lost 4 bases at V and 7 bases at J; junction bases unmatched: 3. CDR1 SNHLY and CDR2 FYNNEI come from the germline V gene. The CDR3 has 13 amino acids. CDR3 loop: CASSGTGHQPQHF. CDR3 nucleotides: TGTGCCAGCAGTGGGACAGGGCACCAGCCCCAGCATTTT.

The chain combines TRBV5-6 with TRBJ2-5; tentatively, D is TRBD1 (6 bases). The CDR3 consists of 13 residues. Between the trimmed V and J ends, which lost 4 bases and 7 bases, there was a span of 14 bases. The germline V gene encodes CDR1 SGHDT and CDR2 YYEEEE. CDR3 sequence (DNA): TGTGCCAGCAGCGGTGGGACATTGGGGACCCAGTACTTC. Amino acids: CASSGGTLGTQYF.

This clone was observed a single time. The chain recombines TRBV2 with TRBJ1-4, with D unresolved. Looked up from germline, CDR1 is SNHLY and CDR2 is FYNNEI. Trimming took 4 bases from V and 8 from J, leaving 20 bases between them. The CDR3 is made up of 16 amino acids. CDR3 loop: CASSGRAPFSWEKLFF. The CDR3 DNA reads TGTGCCAGCAGTGGCCGGGCCCCTTTCTCATGGGAAAAACTGTTTTTT. The full variable domain, completed using reference TRBV2 and TRBJ1-4, is EPEVTQTPSHQVTQMGQEVILRCVPISNHLYFYWYRQILGQKVEFLVSFYNNEISEKSEIFDDQFSVERPDGSNFTLKIRSTKLEDSAMYFCASSGRAPFSWEKLFFGSGTQLSVL.

Turning to this clone: Other DNA sequences of this sample code for an identical CDR3. CDR3 region: CASSHRDGVYGYTF. Written as DNA, the CDR3 is TGTGCCAGTAGTCACAGGGACGGGGTCTATGGCTACACCTTC. The rearrangement uses TRBV25-1 and TRBJ1-2; TRBD1 is a possible D gene (6 bases). V lost 9 bases and J lost 4, with 18 bases in between. The CDR3 has 14 amino acids. Germline V CDR1 and CDR2: MGHDK, SYGVNS.

The chain recombines TRBV9 with TRBJ1-2; D not certain. V was pared by 0 bases and J by 2 bases, with 8 bases between. The CDR3 is 14 residues long. CDR1 and CDR2 from the germline V gene are SGDLS and YYNGEE. The CDR3, as DNA: TGTGCCAGCAGCGTAGCAGGAGAGAACTATGGCTACACCTTC. It yields the protein CASSVAGENYGYTF.

This chain connects TRBV5-8 to TRBJ1-4; D remains unclear. This CDR3 spans 14 amino acids. Trimming removed 4 bases from V and 5 bases from J, with 12 bases in between. In germline, CDR1 is SGHTS, CDR2 YDEGEE. The CDR3 sequence is CASSVAGLNEKLFF. The CDR3 DNA reads TGTGCCAGCAGCGTCGCGGGTCTGAATGAAAAACTGTTTTTT.

This clone was seen just once. The chain employs TRBV18 and TRBJ2-7, with 8 bases lining up with TRBD1. This CDR3 contains 15 residues. The germline gives CDR1 KGHSH, CDR2 LQKENI. The ends lost 3 bases at V and 6 bases at J; junction bases unmatched: 10. The CDR3 sequence is CASSPPDRVFGEQYF. The CDR3 nucleotides are TGTGCCAGCTCACCCCCGGACAGGGTCTTTGGCGAGCAGTACTTC.

This clone was recorded once. The chain carries TRBV5-4 and TRBJ1-2; tentative D call: TRBD1 (6 bases). V lost 2 bases, J lost 7 bases, and 12 bases lay in between. Germline assignment: CDR1 SGHNT and CDR2 YYREEE (reference sequence). The CDR3 runs 13 residues. This CDR3 reads CASSLVGARGYTF. CDR3 DNA: TGTGCCAGCAGCTTAGTGGGGGCGCGTGGCTACACCTTC.

The chain employs TRBV5-1 and TRBJ1-1, with unresolved D. There are 14 residues in the CDR3. The V gene lost 0 bases and the J gene lost 1 base, with 7 bases spanning the gap. The germline CDR1 and CDR2 sequences are SGHRS and YFSETQ. The CDR3 sequence is CASSLEQPNTEAFF. CDR3 in DNA: TGCGCCAGCAGCTTGGAACAGCCGAACACTGAAGCTTTCTTT.

The chain employs TRBV30 and TRBJ2-5, with D uncertain. The CDR3 covers 14 residues. Germline CDR1 reads GTSNPN; CDR2 reads SVGIG (reference sequence). Trimming removed 1 base at V and 5 bases at J, with 14 bases between. The CDR3 region is CAWSGKGPEETQYF. CDR3 nucleotides: TGTGCCTGGAGTGGGAAAGGGCCTGAGGAGACCCAGTACTTC.

This clone was observed a single time. The chain couples TRBV11-3 to TRBJ1-1; no clear D gene. Trimming removed 2 bases from V and 3 bases from J, with 4 bases in between. This CDR3 is 12 amino acids long. Germline CDR1 is SGHNT and CDR2 is YENEEA. In nucleotides, the CDR3 is TGTGCCAGCAGCTTAACAGACACTGAAGCTTTCTTT. Translation gives CASSLTDTEAFF.

This clone has a handful of counts. The V gene is TRBV12-5, the J gene TRBJ2-7; no clear D gene. Looked up from germline, CDR1 is LGHNT and CDR2 is FRNRAP. Deletions cut 6 bases from V and 5 bases from J, with 14 bases between. The CDR3 sequence is 13 residues long. The CDR3 loop is CASGQKLADEQYF. The CDR3 DNA sequence: TGTGCTAGTGGCCAAAAGCTGGCGGACGAGCAGTACTTC.

This clone was recorded once. This sequence joins TRBV2 and TRBJ1-1; possible D gene TRBD1, 5 bases. Trimming left V 7 bases short and J 7 bases short, with 16 bases between. The CDR3 extends over 13 amino acids. Germline CDR1 SNHLY, CDR2 FYNNEI. This CDR3 reads CASKTGTLGEAFF. The CDR3 nucleotides read TGTGCCAGCAAGACCGGGACCTTGGGTGAAGCTTTCTTT.

The rearrangement links TRBV4-2 to TRBJ2-6; D is unclear. Germline V CDR1 and CDR2: LGHNA, YNFKEQ. Trimming took off 5 bases at V and 5 bases at J, with 13 bases between the two ends. CDR3 length equals 15 residues. Written as DNA, the CDR3 is TGTGCCAGCAGCAGGTTACAAAGTCGGGCCAACGTCCTGACTTTC. As protein: CASSRLQSRANVLTF.

This chain links TRBV7-9 with TRBJ2-5; D remains unclear. The CDR3 has 14 amino acids. Germline V lookup: CDR1 SEHNR, CDR2 FQNEAQ (reference sequence). Trimming removed 2 bases at V and 5 bases at J, with 12 bases between. The DNA for the CDR3 is TGTGCCAGCAGCTTATCGACTGTGTTGGAGACCCAGTACTTC. Translating gives CASSLSTVLETQYF.